The TCR beta chain under discussion was sequenced for a study of lymphopenia after photon versus proton radiotherapy. Measured with immunoSEQ multiplex PCR; TCRdb has only the in-frame clones, and not every one. This table has approximately 15,000 clones, approximately 80% appearing once. V trimming: 1 base; J trimming: 7 bases; junction bases outside the gene matches: 8. This CDR3 is built from 16 residues. From germline, CDR1 is MGHRA and CDR2 YSYEKL. The chain has TRBV4-1 and TRBJ2-7; 12 positions match TRBD1. The sequencing used peripheral blood, collected from a patient treated with photon-based radiotherapy. The receptor's source is a man in his fifties or sixties with gastric cancer. The CDR3 region has the DNA TGCGCCAGCAGCCAAGGTCCGGGACAGGGGGCAAGAGAGCAGTACTTC. Protein: CASSQGPGQGAREQYF.